The clone carrying this TCR beta chain was counted between two and nine times. TCRdb used MiXCR to reprocess the 5' RACE reads, holding one entry per CDR3 protein. The sample has under 600,000 distinct CDR3 sequences, roughly 13% seen once. The V gene lost 7 bases and the J gene lost 3 bases, with 10 bases spanning the gap. This CDR3 comprises 11 residues. CDR1 is SQVTM and CDR2 is ANQGSEA in the germline V gene. This sample was included in a study of T cells after yellow fever vaccination. This sample comprised PBMCs, obtained on the day of the yellow fever booster vaccination. The chain is built from TRBV29-1 and TRBJ2-7; D could derive from TRBD1 or TRBD2 (5 bases each). The TCR sequence derives from a man between 25 and 39 years old who received the YFV17D yellow fever vaccine. This CDR3 is CSAGTDYEQYF. Written as DNA, the CDR3 is TGCAGCGCCGGGACGGACTACGAGCAGTACTTC.